This paragraph covers one TCR beta chain sequence. No antigen is known for it. A unique molecular identifier was carried by every single TCR cDNA molecule. TCRdb re-called the 5' RACE reads with MiXCR, one entry per CDR3 protein. The table includes 60,000 to 90,000 distinct CDR3 sequences, 7.5% to 9.5% detected once. This sample stems from a study of spatial heterogeneity in lung cancer. Study-wide findings and caveats: More often at tumor resection than at routine follow-up, ubiquitous expanded tumor TCRs were detected in the blood.

The time point: sample taken at primary tumor resection. Donation came from around 77 patients with untreated early-stage non-small cell lung cancer. The sequenced material consisted of unsorted whole RNA from tumor, nontumor lung or frozen PBMC. Sequencing was performed on PBMCs, taken at surgery. This sequence was found in a male donor with early-stage non-small cell lung cancer.

The CDR3: CASSQVLTDTQYF. CDR3 bases: TGTGCCAGCAGCCAAGTCCTCACAGATACGCAGTATTTT. The chain uses TRBV14 and TRBJ2-3; no clear D. V lost 1 base to trimming and J lost 2 bases, with 4 bases between them. CDR3 length: 13 amino acids. Germline V lookup: CDR1 SGHDN, CDR2 FVKESK.